Presented here are 29 T cell receptor beta chains from one specimen sequenced in a study of cytomegalovirus exposure and HLA in healthy donors. PCR primers comprised 60 Vbeta and 13 Jbeta primers. Profiling relied on immunoSEQ multiplex PCR, and the TCRdb table lists in-frame clones only, not all of them. The repertoire holds about 89,000 clones, roughly 80% seen once, with approximately 1.5% in the top ten. The sequencing sample was made of PBMCs. The receptors shown here come from a male donor in good health and CMV-seronegative.

CDR3 residues: CASSGWTADSGNTIYF. The DNA of the CDR3 is TGTGCCAGCAGCGGATGGACAGCCGACTCTGGAAACACCATATATTTT. This rearrangement joins TRBV7-8 to TRBJ1-3; tentatively, D is TRBD1 (6 bases). V gave up 5 bases and J gave up 0 bases, with 14 bases separating them. Looked up from germline, CDR1 is SGHVS and CDR2 is FQNEAQ. The CDR3 runs to 16 residues.

The V gene is TRBV7-8, the J gene TRBJ1-2, with D possibly matching TRBD1 (6 bases). From germline, CDR1 is SGHVS and CDR2 FQNEAQ. Trimming cost V 3 bases and J 8 bases, with 22 bases left between them. The CDR3 extends over 16 amino acids. CDR3 in amino acids: CASSFGTQTGLGGYTF. Here the CDR3 DNA reads TGTGCCAGCAGCTTCGGTACTCAGACAGGCCTTGGGGGCTACACCTTC.

This sequence joins TRBV5-4 and TRBJ1-1, with D possibly being TRBD1 (6 bases). From germline, CDR1 is SGHNT and CDR2 YYREEE (reference sequence). Trimming removed 4 bases at V and 6 bases at J, with 10 bases between. The CDR3 totals 12 residues. The CDR3 DNA is TGTGCCAGCAGCATACGACAGGCTGAAGCTTTCTTT. Protein product: CASSIRQAEAFF.

The CDR3 coding sequence is TGTGCCAGCAGCGCCTATAATGGGGGCCGACAGGGATGTAGTAAAAACATTCAGTACTTC. Its protein product is CASSAYNGGRQGCSKNIQYF. The J gene is TRBJ2-4, the V gene TRBV21-1; the D segment call TRBD1 is taken from the table without a DNA check. TRBV21-1 is tagged as a pseudogene. This CDR3 spans 20 amino acids.

The chain employs TRBV15 and TRBJ1-1; D possibly corresponds to TRBD1 (6 bases). Germline values: CDR1 LNHNV, CDR2 YYDKDF (reference sequence). The CDR3 has 13 residues. V shed 1 base and J shed 8 bases, with 11 bases lying between them. CDR3 loop: CATSRASTGEAFF. The CDR3 DNA follows: TGTGCCACCAGCAGAGCCTCGACAGGAGAAGCTTTCTTT.

This rearrangement joins TRBV4-3 to TRBJ1-6, with 7 bases that match TRBD1. V shed 4 bases, J shed 0 bases, and the junction held 0 bases outside the gene matches. The germline gives CDR1 LGHNA, CDR2 YSLEER. The CDR3 runs 15 residues. CDR3 in amino acids: CASSRDSSYNSPLHF. The CDR3 coding sequence is TGCGCCAGCAGCCGGGACAGCTCCTATAATTCACCCCTCCACTTT.

J is TRBJ1-3 and V is TRBV4-1; D remains unclear. The CDR3 loop spans 15 amino acids. Germline V lookup: CDR1 MGHRA, CDR2 YSYEKL. V shed 1 base and J shed 0 bases, with 7 bases lying between them. This CDR3 is CASSQVRSSGNTIYF. DNA for the CDR3: TGCGCCAGCAGCCAAGTGAGAAGCTCTGGAAACACCATATATTTT.

There are a few counts of this clone. CDR3 sequence (DNA): TGTGCCAGCAGGATCACAGGGTTCGAGCAGTACTTC. Translation gives CASRITGFEQYF. The J gene is TRBJ2-7, the V gene TRBV6-5; TRBD1 is a possible D gene (6 bases). This CDR3 region has 12 residues. V was cut by 6 bases and J by 6 bases, with 12 bases left in between. Per germline, CDR1 MNHEY and CDR2 SVGAGI.

The chain recombines TRBV5-4 with TRBJ1-6; D possibly corresponds to TRBD1 (5 bases). Germline assignment: CDR1 SGHNT and CDR2 YYREEE (reference sequence). This CDR3 is built from 14 residues. The germline V and J ends were trimmed by 0 bases and 9 bases, with 10 bases remaining between them. The CDR3 sequence is CASSLGAGSSPLHF. For the CDR3, the DNA is TGTGCCAGCAGCTTGGGGGCAGGGTCTTCACCCCTCCACTTT.

Comment on this clone: This CDR3 is also generated by other DNA sequences in the sample. The chain employs TRBV14 and TRBJ1-3; D gene uncertain. Trimming cost V 4 bases and J 4 bases, with 5 bases left between them. The CDR3 runs 12 residues. Per the germline V gene, CDR1 is SGHDN and CDR2 is FVKESK. CDR3 sequence reads: CASSPSGNTIYF. CDR3 bases: TGTGCCAGCAGCCCTTCGGGAAACACCATATATTTT.

V is TRBV11-3 and J is TRBJ2-3, with TRBD2 identical over 14 bases. V gave up 4 bases and J gave up 4 bases; unmatched junction bases: 4. Germline V gene data show CDR1 as SGHNT and CDR2 as YENEEA. The CDR3 totals 16 residues. The DNA of the CDR3 is TGTGCCAGCAGCTCTGGACTAGCGGGAGGAGCAGATACGCAGTATTTT. Protein sequence: CASSSGLAGGADTQYF.

This clone was counted a single time. CDR3 loop: CASSPDRGTQYF. The DNA for the CDR3 is TGTGCCAGCAGCCCAGATAGAGGGACCCAGTACTTC. This chain connects TRBV14 to TRBJ2-5, with unresolved D. Germline V gives CDR1 SGHDN, CDR2 FVKESK. V lost 4 bases, J lost 7 bases, and 10 bases lay in between. The CDR3 has 12 residues.

The gene calls are TRBV30 and TRBJ1-3; TRBD1 might be the D (5 bases). Germline V gene lookup returns CDR1 GTSNPN and CDR2 SVGIG (reference sequence). The germline V and J ends were trimmed by 5 bases and 1 base, with 12 bases remaining between them. The length of the CDR3 is 14 residues. CDR3 loop: CAWLYQGSGNTIYF. DNA for the CDR3: TGTGCCTGGCTTTATCAGGGTTCTGGAAACACCATATATTTT. The full variable domain, its missing parts supplied by reference TRBV30 and TRBJ1-3, is SQTIHQWPATLVQPVGSPLSLECTVEGTSNPNLYWYRQAAGRGLQLLFYSVGIGQISSEVPQNLSASRPQDRQFILSSKKLLLSDSGFYLCAWLYQGSGNTIYFGEGSWLTVV.

This clone was detected only once. This chain uses TRBV6-5 with TRBJ2-7, with D perhaps matching TRBD1 (7 bases). Germline CDR1 MNHEY, CDR2 SVGAGI. The CDR3 runs to 13 residues. V lost 6 bases, J lost 7 bases, and 16 bases lay in between. CDR3 DNA: TGTGCCAGCAGAATTCGACAGGGAGGAGAGCAGTACTTC. Translating gives CASRIRQGGEQYF.

The V call is TRBV19, the J call TRBJ1-1; D unclear. The CDR3 runs to 13 residues. Germline values: CDR1 LNHDA, CDR2 SQIVND (reference sequence). The ends were cut back, 6 bases at V and 4 bases at J, with 12 bases in the middle. The CDR3 is CASSRGELTEAFF. In DNA, the CDR3 is TGTGCCAGTAGCCGAGGTGAGCTCACTGAAGCTTTCTTT.

The chain couples TRBV6-1 to TRBJ2-7; a weak D match, TRBD1 (5 bases). Germline-derived CDR1 and CDR2 are MNHNS and SASEGT. V gave up 5 bases and J gave up 2 bases, with 16 bases separating them. CDR3 length equals 15 residues. CDR3 sequence reads: CASSTTRQSAYEQYF. DNA of the CDR3: TGTGCCAGCAGTACTACAAGACAGTCCGCCTACGAGCAGTACTTC.

The chain joins TRBV9 to TRBJ2-5; 10 nucleotides match TRBD2. This CDR3 has 15 amino acids. The trim removed 3 bases at V and 5 bases at J, leaving 7 bases unmatched. Germline V CDR1 and CDR2: SGDLS, YYNGEE. The CDR3 nucleotides are TGTGCCAGCAGCGCCAATAGCGGGGGGTCGGAGACCCAGTACTTC. Amino acids: CASSANSGGSETQYF. Full variable domain (rest looked up from reference TRBV9 and TRBJ2-5): DSGVTQTPKHLITATGQRVTLRCSPRSGDLSVYWYQQSLDQGLQFLIQYYNGEERAKGNILERFSAQQFPDLHSELNLSSLELGDSALYFCASSANSGGSETQYFGPGTRLLVL.

The chain combines TRBV4-1 with TRBJ2-6; D is possibly TRBD1 (5 bases). CDR1 is MGHRA and CDR2 is YSYEKL in the germline V gene. V was trimmed by 4 bases and J by 0 bases, leaving 16 bases between them. The CDR3 runs 18 residues. The CDR3 DNA is TGCGCCAGCAGCCCAGGCAGGGCCCTCATCTCTGGGGCCAACGTCCTGACTTTC. It yields the protein CASSPGRALISGANVLTF.

V and J are TRBV25-1 and TRBJ1-2; D remains ambiguous. With 4 bases removed from V and 8 bases from J, the gap between germline ends came to 8 bases. Germline CDR1 and CDR2: MGHDK and SYGVNS. This CDR3 is built from 11 residues. The CDR3 region has the DNA TGTGCCAGCAGTGGACTTCGGGGCTACACCTTC. Encoded protein: CASSGLRGYTF.

Regarding this clone: Compared with germline, one end of the junction differs, possibly owing to a read error. V gene TRBV16 combines with J gene TRBJ1-5; tentatively, D is TRBD1 (6 bases). CDR1 KGHSY and CDR2 FQNENV come from the germline V gene. CDR3 length equals 16 residues. DNA for the CDR3: TGTGCCAGCAGCCCGGGGGGGGGCAGCAGCAACCAGCCCCAGCATTTT. This gives the protein CASSPGGGSSNQPQHF.

The genes are TRBV5-4 and TRBJ2-5; D is undetermined. The J call could be wrong; TRBJ2-7 is a better fit for the DNA end. This CDR3 is built from 14 residues. Germline CDR1 reads SGHNT; CDR2 reads YYREEE (reference sequence). CDR3: CASNAEPTLYEQYF. CDR3 DNA: TGTGCCTCAAACGCCGAGCCAACTCTATACGAGCAGTACTTC.

V usage is TRBV7-9 and J usage is TRBJ2-1; 10 nucleotides align to TRBD2. Germline lookup yields CDR1 SEHNR and CDR2 FQNEAQ (reference sequence). Unmatched junction bases numbered 5, after V lost 4 bases and J lost 14 bases. The CDR3 has 12 amino acids. The CDR3 DNA is TGTGCCAGCAGCTCGACCAGCGGGAGGGAGTTCTTC. Translation gives CASSSTSGREFF.

The chain joins TRBV28 to TRBJ1-2, with D possibly TRBD1 on 6 matching bases. CDR1 MDHEN and CDR2 SYDVKM come from the germline V gene. The length of the CDR3 is 14 residues. V lost 2 bases and J lost 8, with 15 bases in between. CDR3: CASSLRDIRGGYTF. The CDR3 region has the DNA TGTGCCAGCAGTTTACGAGACATCAGGGGAGGCTACACCTTC.

The chain has TRBV6-5 and TRBJ1-5, with D maybe TRBD1 (6 bases). Germline loops: CDR1 MNHEY, CDR2 SVGAGI. V shed 6 bases and J shed 3 bases, with 12 bases lying between them. This CDR3 is built from 14 residues. CDR3: CASRQTGNNQPQHF. The CDR3 DNA reads as TGTGCCAGCAGACAAACAGGGAACAATCAGCCCCAGCATTTT.

The chain employs TRBV27 and TRBJ2-5; TRBD2 agrees at 15 bases. There are 15 residues in the CDR3. The germline gives CDR1 MNHEY, CDR2 SMNVEV (reference sequence). V gave up 4 bases and J gave up 5 bases; unmatched junction bases: 2. CDR3 loop: CASSWTSGGEETQYF. CDR3 nucleotide sequence: TGTGCCAGCAGTTGGACTAGCGGGGGGGAGGAGACCCAGTACTTC.

The chain combines TRBV7-8 with TRBJ1-3, with 7 bases lining up with TRBD1. V lost 10 bases and J lost 8; bases outside the gene matches: 17. The CDR3 length is 15 residues. Germline CDR1 reads SGHVS; CDR2 reads FQNEAQ. The CDR3 reads CATVGGYGTGDTIYF. The CDR3 nucleotides read TGTGCCACCGTAGGCGGGTACGGTACAGGGGACACCATATATTTT.

This clone was seen just once. The chain recombines TRBV9 with TRBJ1-2; tentatively, D is TRBD1 (6 bases). This CDR3 is built from 14 residues. CDR1 is SGDLS, CDR2 YYNGEE, per germline. Trimming left V 3 bases short and J 1 base short, with 10 bases between. As DNA, the CDR3 is TGTGCCAGCAGCGCGAGACAGGATAACTATGGCTACACCTTC. Translated: CASSARQDNYGYTF.

The chain carries TRBV28 and TRBJ2-3, with D possibly matching TRBD2 (6 bases). The CDR3 runs to 17 residues. V was pared by 3 bases and J by 6 bases, with 22 bases between. Germline V gene lookup returns CDR1 MDHEN and CDR2 SYDVKM. The CDR3 reads CASSFPLGEVGMDTQYF. In DNA, the CDR3 is TGTGCCAGCAGTTTCCCCCTGGGGGAGGTGGGGATGGATACGCAGTATTTT. The entire variable domain, with the rest obtained from reference TRBV28 and TRBJ2-3, is as follows: DVKVTQSSRYLVKRTGEKVFLECVQDMDHENMFWYRQDPGLGLRLIYFSYDVKMKEKGDIPEGYSVSREKKERFSLILESASTNQTSMYLCASSFPLGEVGMDTQYFGPGTRLTVL.

This clone turned up a few times. The chain couples TRBV6-1 to TRBJ1-2; 7 positions match TRBD1. Trimming at V came to 5 bases and at J to 1 base, leaving 4 bases not matched to a gene. The CDR3 totals 14 residues. Germline CDR1 reads MNHNS; CDR2 reads SASEGT. CDR3 in amino acids: CASSTSGGNYGYTF. CDR3 DNA: TGTGCCAGCAGTACTTCAGGGGGTAACTATGGCTACACCTTC.